What follows are 21 T cell receptor beta chains derived from one specimen sequenced in a study of pediatric ulcerative colitis. TCRdb's table, derived via immunoSEQ multiplex PCR, lists solely in-frame clones and lacks some. The sample contains around 68,000 clones, just over 75% of which appear only once. The sample consisted of blood. These receptors all come from a boy aged 10-17 years with moderate ulcerative colitis.

The V gene is TRBV20-1, the J gene TRBJ1-1, with D unclear. Trimming cost V 3 bases and J 8 bases, with 7 bases left between them. There are 10 residues in the CDR3. The germline CDR1 and CDR2 sequences are DFQATT and SNEGSKA (reference sequence). Here the CDR3 reads CSASRAEAFF. The CDR3 DNA sequence: TGCAGTGCTAGCCGAGCGGAAGCTTTCTTT.

V is TRBV28 and J is TRBJ2-1, with 8 positions matching TRBD2. The CDR3 length is 16 residues. J lost 2 bases, V lost 5 bases, and 8 bases had no gene match. Germline assignment: CDR1 MDHEN and CDR2 SYDVKM. CDR3 sequence: CASSLHTSGAYNEQFF. CDR3 in DNA: TGTGCCAGCAGTCTCCATACTAGCGGAGCCTACAATGAGCAGTTCTTC.

The V call is TRBV30, the J call TRBJ1-4; D remains ambiguous. Germline V lookup: CDR1 GTSNPN, CDR2 SVGIG (reference sequence). V was trimmed by 5 bases and J by 5 bases, leaving 9 bases between them. The CDR3 is 12 residues long. The CDR3 loop reads CAWDGKNEKLFF. CDR3 DNA sequence: TGTGCCTGGGACGGGAAAAATGAAAAACTGTTTTTT.

The chain has TRBV5-1 and TRBJ1-6; TRBD1 matches at 8 bases. The junction had 13 bases not matched to a gene; V was cut back by 4 bases and J by 7 bases. CDR1 and CDR2 from the germline V gene are SGHRS and YFSETQ. This CDR3 has 17 amino acids. The CDR3 DNA sequence: TGCGCCAGCAGCACCATAATCGGACAGGGAGAAAATTCACCCCTCCACTTT. Protein sequence: CASSTIIGQGENSPLHF.

The chain joins TRBV30 to TRBJ2-7; possibly TRBD2 for D (5 bases). This CDR3 region has 15 residues. The V end lost 3 bases, the J end lost 6 bases, and 21 bases lay between the germline ends. Germline V gene lookup returns CDR1 GTSNPN and CDR2 SVGIG (reference sequence). The CDR3 DNA is TGTGCCTGGAGGGGTGGCGGGTCCCACCCCTCCGAGCAGTACTTC. This codes for CAWRGGGSHPSEQYF.

V gene TRBV5-4 combines with J gene TRBJ2-1; D is unresolved. This CDR3 region has 16 residues. V dropped 4 bases and J dropped 6 bases, with 20 bases sitting between them. Germline CDR1 SGHNT, CDR2 YYREEE (reference sequence). CDR3 loop: CASSPYLASPGNEQFF. CDR3 nucleotide sequence: TGTGCCAGCAGCCCGTATTTGGCGAGTCCCGGCAATGAGCAGTTCTTC.

This clone was observed once. CDR3 sequence (DNA): TGCGCCAGCAGCCCGGGACTAGCGACGAGGAGCTCCTACGAGCAGTACTTC. The encoded protein is CASSPGLATRSSYEQYF. The rearrangement links TRBV4-1 to TRBJ2-7; 10 bases line up with TRBD2. The germline gives CDR1 MGHRA, CDR2 YSYEKL. Losses at the gene ends were 4 bases for V and 0 bases for J; bases not matched to a gene: 9. This CDR3 is 17 amino acids long.

The chain uses TRBV6-5 and TRBJ2-4, with D uncertain. The V and J ends lost 0 bases and 8 bases respectively, with 8 bases between them. The length of the CDR3 is 13 residues. Germline V gene sequence: CDR1 MNHEY, CDR2 SVGAGI. CDR3 nucleotide sequence: TGTGCCAGCAGTTACTCGGATGGGGACATTCAGTACTTC. Translation gives CASSYSDGDIQYF.

The V and J genes are TRBV19 and TRBJ2-7; D assignment may be TRBD1 or TRBD2 (6 bases each). The CDR3 covers 13 residues. In germline, CDR1 is LNHDA, CDR2 SQIVND (reference sequence). V was trimmed by 7 bases and J by 2 bases, leaving 12 bases between them. This CDR3 is CASKRRGTYEQYF. In DNA form, the CDR3 reads TGTGCCAGTAAGCGGAGGGGGACCTACGAGCAGTACTTC.

This clone was counted only a few times. The chain carries TRBV14 and TRBJ1-1; 8 bases match TRBD1. CDR1 is SGHDN, CDR2 FVKESK, per germline. V trimming: 6 bases; J trimming: 10 bases; junction bases outside the gene matches: 13. The CDR3 sequence is 14 residues long. The CDR3 loop reads CASSFAKSTGGAFF. The CDR3 bases are TGTGCCAGCAGTTTCGCCAAGAGTACAGGGGGAGCTTTCTTT.

This chain connects TRBV7-2 to TRBJ2-5, with 9 positions matching TRBD2. V lost 5 bases, J lost 4 bases, and 11 bases stayed unmatched. From germline, CDR1 is SGHTA and CDR2 FQGNSA. The CDR3 runs 16 residues. This CDR3 reads CASSERAGGPLETQYF. In DNA, the CDR3 is TGTGCCAGCAGCGAGCGGGCGGGGGGGCCCTTAGAGACCCAGTACTTC.

This chain uses TRBV6-5 with TRBJ1-5; D is ambiguous. The CDR3 runs to 13 residues. Trimming stripped 6 bases from V and 5 bases from J, with 11 bases between. CDR1 and CDR2 from the germline V gene are MNHEY and SVGAGI. The CDR3 region is CASRLDFDQPQHF. In nucleotides, the CDR3 is TGTGCCAGCAGATTGGATTTTGATCAGCCCCAGCATTTT.

This clone was found once. This rearrangement joins TRBV7-7 to TRBJ2-5, with D possibly matching TRBD1 (6 bases). There are 13 residues in the CDR3. Looked up from germline, CDR1 is SSHAT and CDR2 is FNYEAQ (reference sequence). Trimming removed 5 bases from V and 5 bases from J, with 12 bases in between. The CDR3 DNA sequence: TGTGCCAGCAGCGCCACAGGGCGCGAGACCCAGTACTTC. Encoded protein: CASSATGRETQYF.

The rearrangement joins TRBV27 to TRBJ2-7; possible D gene TRBD2, 6 bases. V gave up 3 bases and J gave up 6 bases, with 18 bases separating them. Germline V CDR1 and CDR2: MNHEY, SMNVEV (reference sequence). The CDR3 contains 15 residues. In nucleotides, the CDR3 is TGTGCCAGCAGTTTGGGTGGTGGGAGGCAGGCCGAGCAGTACTTC. Translation: CASSLGGGRQAEQYF.

The chain employs TRBV5-1 and TRBJ2-1, with D perhaps TRBD1 (6 bases). Germline CDR1 is SGHRS and CDR2 is YFSETQ. The CDR3 extends over 15 amino acids. Trimming shortened V by 0 bases and J by 2 bases, and 9 bases separated the two germline ends. CDR3 residues: CASSLDREPYNEQFF. The CDR3 DNA reads as TGCGCCAGCAGCTTGGACAGGGAGCCCTACAATGAGCAGTTCTTC.

The chain is built from TRBV20-1 and TRBJ1-1; D is uncertain. Per germline, CDR1 DFQATT and CDR2 SNEGSKA (reference sequence). There are 11 residues in the CDR3. V lost 1 base to trimming and J lost 0 bases, with 0 bases between them. The CDR3 region is CSARVNTEAFF. CDR3 DNA: TGCAGTGCTAGAGTGAACACTGAAGCTTTCTTT.

This chain links TRBV13 with TRBJ2-6; either TRBD1 or TRBD2 may supply D (6 bases each). This CDR3 spans 19 amino acids. Germline V gives CDR1 PRHDT, CDR2 FYEKMQ (reference sequence). V was cut by 5 bases and J by 0 bases, with 20 bases left in between. This CDR3 is CASSPVGQGTFSGANVLTF. CDR3 DNA: TGTGCCAGCAGCCCGGTGGGGCAGGGGACTTTCTCTGGGGCCAACGTCCTGACTTTC. The complete variable domain, with remaining parts taken from reference TRBV13 and TRBJ2-6, reads AAGVIQSPRHLIKEKRETATLKCYPIPRHDTVYWYQQGPGQDPQFLISFYEKMQSDKGSIPDRFSAQQFSDYHSELNMSSLELGDSALYFCASSPVGQGTFSGANVLTFGAGSRLTVL.

This chain links TRBV21-1 with TRBJ1-2. TRBV21-1 has pseudogene status. CDR3 length equals 13 residues. This CDR3 is CASSNGGRRGYTF. DNA of the CDR3: TGTGCCAGCAGCAACGGGGGGAGAAGGGGCTACACCTTC.

The genes are TRBV29-1 and TRBJ1-1; D possibly corresponds to TRBD1 (6 bases). The CDR3 is 13 amino acids. Germline CDR1 is SQVTM and CDR2 is ANQGSEA. The CDR3 bases are TGCAGGGGAAGGGGGGGACTGAACACTGAAGCTTTCTTT. Amino acid sequence: CRGRGGLNTEAFF.

V and J are TRBV19 and TRBJ2-1; 10 bases fit TRBD2. J lost 4 bases, V lost 6 bases, and 6 bases had no gene match. Germline V gene data show CDR1 as LNHDA and CDR2 as SQIVND (reference sequence). The CDR3 spans 15 residues. For the CDR3, the DNA is TGTGCCAGTAGCCTGCTAGCGGGAGCGTACAATGAGCAGTTCTTC. Amino acids: CASSLLAGAYNEQFF.

This clone occurred once. The chain couples TRBV9 to TRBJ2-2, with 9 nucleotides matching TRBD1. CDR3 length equals 15 residues. J was trimmed by 4 bases and V by 4 bases; bases with no gene match: 5. Germline V gene lookup returns CDR1 SGDLS and CDR2 YYNGEE. The CDR3 reads CASSKQGAGTGELFF. CDR3 in DNA: TGTGCCAGCAGCAAACAGGGGGCTGGCACCGGGGAGCTGTTTTTT.